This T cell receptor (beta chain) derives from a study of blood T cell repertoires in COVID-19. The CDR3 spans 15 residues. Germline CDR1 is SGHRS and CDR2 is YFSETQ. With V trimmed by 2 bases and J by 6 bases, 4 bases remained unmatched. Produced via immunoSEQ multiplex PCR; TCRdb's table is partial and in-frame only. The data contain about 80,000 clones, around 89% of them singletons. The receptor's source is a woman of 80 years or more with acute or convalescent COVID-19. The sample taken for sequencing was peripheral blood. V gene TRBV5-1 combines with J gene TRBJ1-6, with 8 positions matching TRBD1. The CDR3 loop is CASSLSGQGNSPLHF. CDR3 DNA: TGCGCCAGCAGCTTATCAGGACAGGGTAATTCACCCCTCCACTTT.